The next 9 T cell receptor beta chains were all read from a single sample in a study of T cell repertoires in cytomegalovirus infection. TCRdb passed the reads through MiXCR, listing each CDR3 protein once. The table has 210,000 or so distinct CDR3 sequences, about 7% seen once; the top ten hold roughly 6.5%. Material: PBMCs. Receptors were obtained from a human donor in good health (CMV status not recorded). Some clones in this sample may be carry-over from other donors' samples.

This clonotype appeared many times. The V and J genes are TRBV5-4 and TRBJ2-2; TRBD2 agrees at 8 bases. The CDR3 extends over 16 amino acids. Losses at the gene ends were 0 bases for V and 7 bases for J; bases not matched to a gene: 8. The germline V gene has CDR1 SGHNT and CDR2 YYREEE (reference sequence). CDR3 residues: CASSLDAGGAVGELFF. For the CDR3, the DNA is TGTGCCAGCAGCTTGGATGCCGGGGGGGCGGTCGGGGAGCTGTTTTTT.

The CDR3 region has the DNA TGTGCCAGCAGCCCCACGTTGTCTGGCTACACCTTC. Protein sequence: CASSPTLSGYTF. This sequence joins TRBV7-9 and TRBJ1-2; D not resolved. This CDR3 region has 12 residues. Germline V gene sequence: CDR1 SEHNR, CDR2 FQNEAQ (reference sequence). Trimming cost V 5 bases and J 7 bases, with 11 bases left between them.

This clonotype was detected many times. V usage is TRBV30 and J usage is TRBJ2-7; D is unresolved. The V gene lost 1 base and the J gene lost 5 bases, with 9 bases spanning the gap. The CDR3 spans 12 residues. Germline V gives CDR1 GTSNPN, CDR2 SVGIG (reference sequence). The CDR3 DNA follows: TGTGCCTGGAGTGCCGGCGCCCACGAGCAGTACTTC. Protein product: CAWSAGAHEQYF.

This clonotype came up many times. The DNA for the CDR3 is TGCAGCGTTGAAGACGGGGAGCTGTTTTTT. It is translated as CSVEDGELFF. J is TRBJ2-2 and V is TRBV29-1; D is undetermined. Germline CDR1 SQVTM, CDR2 ANQGSEA. CDR3 size: 10 residues. Trimming took off 0 bases at V and 7 bases at J, with 0 bases between the two ends.

This clonotype was recorded at least ten times. J is TRBJ2-2 and V is TRBV7-2, with 8 bases lining up with TRBD1. CDR1 and CDR2 (germline): SGHTA, FQGNSA. Trimming cost V 4 bases and J 4 bases; bases outside gene matches: 5. The CDR3 extends over 15 amino acids. The CDR3 region is CASSSQGATTGELFF. CDR3 DNA: TGTGCCAGCAGCTCCCAGGGGGCGACCACCGGGGAGCTGTTTTTT.

There are many counts of this clonotype. The chain couples TRBV6-1 to TRBJ2-1; D is uncertain. V lost 3 bases and J lost 7, with 19 bases in between. The CDR3 is 16 residues long. Per germline, CDR1 MNHNS and CDR2 SASEGT. CDR3 nucleotide sequence: TGTGCCAGCAGTGAGGGAAGCGCCTCTCAGCTGAATGAGCAGTTCTTC. It codes for CASSEGSASQLNEQFF.

J is TRBJ1-6 and V is TRBV15; possibly TRBD1 for D (5 bases). Germline CDR1 is LNHNV and CDR2 is YYDKDF (reference sequence). CDR3 size: 14 residues. Between the trimmed V and J ends, which lost 0 bases and 10 bases, there was a span of 10 bases. The CDR3, as DNA: TGTGCCACCAGCAGAGACAGGGACGACTCACCCCTCCACTTT. It specifies CATSRDRDDSPLHF.

To note about this clonotype: One base away lies a much larger clone, so this may be a sequencing read error. The chain recombines TRBV20-1 with TRBJ1-4, with a possible D match to TRBD1 (5 bases). The CDR3 spans 12 residues. Germline values: CDR1 DFQATT, CDR2 SNEGSKA (reference sequence). CDR3: CGGGADTEKLFF. CDR3 nucleotides: TGCGGCGGAGGGGCAGACACGGAAAAACTGTTTTTT.

This clonotype was counted many times. The chain joins TRBV6-5 to TRBJ2-1; TRBD2 matches 9 bases. The germline gives CDR1 MNHEY, CDR2 SVGAGI. The V and J ends lost 2 bases and 9 bases, in that order; junction bases with no gene match: 5. This CDR3 region has 14 residues. DNA of the CDR3: TGTGCCAGCAGTTACGGCGGGGGGGCCGTTGAGCAGTTCTTC. Its protein product is CASSYGGGAVEQFF.